These 21 T cell receptor beta chains originate from one sample sequenced in a study of blood T cells in healthy people across ages. It was with a sample-barcoded 5' primer and a J-beta primer mix that a second PCR of roughly 7 to 12 cycles was run. Each CDR3 protein gets one entry after TCRdb re-called the 5' RACE reads with MiXCR. The table shows about 1.1 million distinct CDR3 sequences, with 35% to 40% occurring only once. The sample consisted of blood. The origin of the receptors is a man younger than 30 in good health.

In this sample, this clonotype turned up once. The chain uses TRBV6-2 or TRBV6-3 and TRBJ1-5; D is ambiguous. Germline CDR1 and CDR2: MNHEY and SVGEGT. The CDR3 extends over 16 amino acids. The V and J ends lost 6 bases and 3 bases respectively, with 18 bases between them. The CDR3: CASSVPGMPNNQPQHF. In nucleotides, the CDR3 is TGTGCCAGCAGCGTACCGGGAATGCCTAACAATCAGCCCCAGCATTTT.

The chain carries TRBV3-1 and TRBJ2-5; D unclear. The V end was cut by 4 bases, the J end by 4 bases, with 13 bases between. Germline CDR1 and CDR2: LGHDT and YNNKEL (reference sequence). This CDR3 is built from 14 residues. The DNA of the CDR3 is TGTGCCAGCAGCCTTCTCCTGTCCCTAGAGACCCAGTACTTC. It encodes CASSLLLSLETQYF.

This rearrangement joins TRBV12-3 or TRBV12-4 to TRBJ1-5; D might be TRBD1 (5 bases). The V end was cut by 3 bases, the J end by 1 base, with 13 bases between. CDR3 size: 16 residues. The CDR3 sequence is CASSFGYGGSNQPQHF. The CDR3 DNA is TGTGCCAGCAGTTTCGGGTACGGGGGGAGCAATCAGCCCCAGCATTTT.

A few counts support this clonotype. This rearrangement joins TRBV7-9 to TRBJ2-5; no definite D call. Germline CDR1 SEHNR, CDR2 FQNEAQ (reference sequence). This CDR3 region has 17 residues. Trimming cost V 1 base and J 2 bases, with 17 bases left between them. The CDR3 here is CASSLGMAGDIQETQYF. CDR3 coding DNA: TGTGCCAGCAGCTTAGGGATGGCAGGCGACATACAAGAGACCCAGTACTTC.

This clonotype was found a few times. This chain links TRBV29-1 with TRBJ2-6, with D tentatively TRBD1 (5 bases). The CDR3 sequence is 15 residues long. With 5 bases removed from V and 0 bases from J, the gap between germline ends came to 11 bases. Germline CDR1 is SQVTM and CDR2 is ANQGSEA. CDR3 nucleotides: TGCAGCGTTCAGGGCCTTAGCTCTGGGGCCAACGTCCTGACTTTC. Its protein product is CSVQGLSSGANVLTF.

A single count supports this clonotype. This chain links TRBV20-1 with TRBJ2-2; D might be TRBD2 (6 bases). Deletions cut 2 bases from V and 4 bases from J, with 17 bases between. The CDR3 contains 16 residues. Germline CDR1 DFQATT, CDR2 SNEGSKA (reference sequence). The DNA for the CDR3 is TGCAGTGCTAGACCGCTAGACCCCGGGGGCACCGGGGAGCTGTTTTTT. Residues: CSARPLDPGGTGELFF.

This clonotype turned up a few times. V is TRBV5-1 and J is TRBJ1-1; maybe TRBD1 (6 bases). The CDR3 is 16 residues long. Germline CDR1 and CDR2: SGHRS and YFSETQ. Trimming stripped 4 bases from V and 1 base from J, with 17 bases between. This CDR3 reads CASSPSVGQPNTEAFF. The CDR3, as DNA: TGCGCCAGCAGCCCATCAGTCGGACAGCCGAACACTGAAGCTTTCTTT. Looking up the rest from reference TRBV5-1 and TRBJ1-1 gives the full variable domain: KAGVTQTPRYLIKTRGQQVTLSCSPISGHRSVSWYQQTPGQGLQFLFEYFSETQRNKGNFPGRFSGRQFSNSRSEMNVSTLELGDSALYLCASSPSVGQPNTEAFFGQGTRLTVV.

This clonotype has only a few counts. The chain carries TRBV7-2 and TRBJ1-1, with 8 bases lining up with TRBD1. The CDR3 is made up of 15 amino acids. Germline V gene lookup returns CDR1 SGHTA and CDR2 FQGNSA. V lost 5 bases, J lost 1 base, and 6 bases stayed unmatched. The CDR3 here is CASSKRTGKNTEAFF. The CDR3, as DNA: TGTGCCAGCAGCAAACGGACAGGGAAGAACACTGAAGCTTTCTTT. Complete variable domain (other parts from reference TRBV7-2 and TRBJ1-1): GAGVSQSPSNKVTEKGKDVELRCDPISGHTALYWYRQSLGQGLEFLIYFQGNSAPDKSGLPSDRFSAERTGGSVSTLTIQRTQQEDSAVYLCASSKRTGKNTEAFFGQGTRLTVV.

The V gene is TRBV20-1, the J gene TRBJ2-7; tentative D call: TRBD1 (6 bases). V was trimmed by 6 bases and J by 2 bases, leaving 14 bases between them. This CDR3 spans 13 amino acids. Germline CDR1 DFQATT, CDR2 SNEGSKA (reference sequence). The CDR3 bases are TGCAGTGCCTTGAGACAGGAGCCCTACGAGCAGTACTTC. This codes for CSALRQEPYEQYF.

This clonotype was seen only a few times. The chain links TRBV14 to TRBJ1-2; TRBD1 matches at 7 bases. V was clipped by 6 bases and J by 5 bases; unmatched bases: 9. The CDR3 spans 14 residues. Germline-derived CDR1 and CDR2 are SGHDN and FVKESK. CDR3 DNA: TGTGCCAGCAGGAGAACAGGGGTCGCTTATGGCTACACCTTC. Its translation is CASRRTGVAYGYTF.

This clonotype turned up a few times. The rearrangement joins TRBV5-1 to TRBJ2-1; TRBD1 agrees at 9 bases. Germline values: CDR1 SGHRS, CDR2 YFSETQ. This CDR3 has 11 residues. The V and J ends lost 5 bases and 15 bases, in that order; junction bases with no gene match: 6. The CDR3: CASSPGQGRFF. The CDR3 nucleotides are TGCGCCAGCAGTCCCGGACAGGGGCGGTTCTTC. Full variable domain (missing parts from reference TRBV5-1 and TRBJ2-1): KAGVTQTPRYLIKTRGQQVTLSCSPISGHRSVSWYQQTPGQGLQFLFEYFSETQRNKGNFPGRFSGRQFSNSRSEMNVSTLELGDSALYLCASSPGQGRFFGPGTRLTVL.

This chain uses TRBV7-9 with TRBJ2-1, with 10 bases identical to TRBD1. The J segment lost 7 bases and the V segment lost 7 bases, leaving 13 bases of the junction unmatched. This CDR3 contains 16 residues. Germline-derived CDR1 and CDR2 are SEHNR and FQNEAQ (reference sequence). The CDR3 DNA follows: TGTGCCAGCACCAAAGCCGGGACAGGGGCCTGGAATGAGCAGTTCTTC. Protein sequence: CASTKAGTGAWNEQFF.

This clonotype occurred a few times. The chain combines TRBV18 with TRBJ1-2; D ambiguous. The CDR3 is 16 residues long. V was trimmed by 3 bases and J by 1 base, leaving 15 bases between them. Germline V lookup: CDR1 KGHSH, CDR2 LQKENI. CDR3 region: CASSPGNMGNNYGYTF. Written as DNA, the CDR3 is TGTGCCAGCTCACCGGGAAACATGGGGAATAACTATGGCTACACCTTC.

This clonotype was recorded a few times. The rearrangement uses TRBV28 and TRBJ1-4; D is undetermined. CDR3 length: 13 amino acids. V gave up 5 bases and J gave up 0 bases, with 4 bases separating them. The germline gives CDR1 MDHEN, CDR2 SYDVKM. In DNA form, the CDR3 reads TGTGCCAGCAGTGTTACAACTAATGAAAAACTGTTTTTT. It specifies CASSVTTNEKLFF.

This clonotype has only one observation. The DNA of the CDR3 is TGCAGTGCTAGTGGGGGGGCCTCGAACACTGAAGCTTTCTTT. The encoded protein is CSASGGASNTEAFF. J is TRBJ1-1 and V is TRBV20-1; perhaps TRBD1 as D (6 bases). The CDR3 has 14 amino acids. CDR1 and CDR2 (germline): DFQATT, SNEGSKA (reference sequence). The germline V and J ends were trimmed by 3 bases and 1 base, with 12 bases remaining between them.

This clonotype occurred a few times. The genes are TRBV12-3 or TRBV12-4 and TRBJ2-2; tentative D call: TRBD1 (5 bases). The CDR3 is 13 amino acids. The V and J ends lost 10 bases and 1 base respectively, with 10 bases between them. The CDR3 spells CAILQGNTGELFF. The CDR3 DNA sequence: TGTGCCATCCTCCAGGGGAACACCGGGGAGCTGTTTTTT.

The table lists this clonotype with a few counts. This chain joins TRBV29-1 and TRBJ2-7, with D tentatively TRBD1 (7 bases). The CDR3 contains 10 residues. Trimming stripped 5 bases from V and 9 bases from J, with 11 bases between. Per the germline V gene, CDR1 is SQVTM and CDR2 is ANQGSEA. The CDR3 spells CSVRRDRQYF. CDR3 nucleotide sequence: TGCAGCGTTCGGCGGGACAGGCAGTACTTC.

The chain couples TRBV2 to TRBJ2-1; D might be TRBD2 (5 bases). Germline V gives CDR1 SNHLY, CDR2 FYNNEI. The length of the CDR3 is 13 residues. V lost 4 bases, J lost 13 bases, and 17 bases lay in between. DNA of the CDR3: TGTGCCAGCAGTGGGCAGATTGGGGAGACCCAGTTCTTC. This sequence encodes CASSGQIGETQFF.

V usage is TRBV7-2 and J usage is TRBJ2-1; a weak D match, TRBD1 (5 bases). V dropped 1 base and J dropped 4 bases, with 17 bases sitting between them. The CDR3 loop spans 17 amino acids. CDR1 is SGHTA, CDR2 FQGNSA, per germline. The CDR3 coding sequence is TGTGCCAGCAGCTTAGTCGGTACGGCAGGGTTGTACAATGAGCAGTTCTTC. Residues: CASSLVGTAGLYNEQFF.

This clonotype appeared many times. The genes are TRBV20-1 and TRBJ1-5; D remains ambiguous. Germline V gene sequence: CDR1 DFQATT, CDR2 SNEGSKA (reference sequence). V was pared by 1 base and J by 3 bases, with 4 bases between. The CDR3 contains 12 residues. This CDR3 reads CSARGPNQPQHF. As DNA, the CDR3 is TGCAGTGCTAGAGGACCCAATCAGCCCCAGCATTTT.

This clonotype occurred a few times. CDR3 in amino acids: CASSDERRYTDTQYF. The CDR3, as DNA: TGTGCCAGCAGTGATGAAAGGCGGTACACAGATACGCAGTATTTT. This chain uses TRBV2 with TRBJ2-3; D not resolved. The CDR3 has 15 residues. The germline V and J ends were trimmed by 3 bases and 2 bases, with 12 bases remaining between them. Germline CDR1 reads SNHLY; CDR2 reads FYNNEI. Full variable domain (remainder filled in from reference TRBV2 and TRBJ2-3): EPEVTQTPSHQVTQMGQEVILRCVPISNHLYFYWYRQILGQKVEFLVSFYNNEISEKSEIFDDQFSVERPDGSNFTLKIRSTKLEDSAMYFCASSDERRYTDTQYFGPGTRLTVL.